A selection of T cell receptor beta chains follows, all from one sample in a study of control samples from healthy donors and cancer patients. Here immunoSEQ multiplex PCR was the method, and the copy in TCRdb shows in-frame clones only, minus some. The repertoire holds tens of thousands of clones, with approximately 91% as singletons. The sequenced material came from PBMCs. These TCRs come from a woman between 50 and 59 years old with colorectal cancer. The CDR3 runs from the conserved cysteine through the conserved F or W. A D gene is named only where the DNA matches it firmly. Some rows mark clone size as missing; the rest say once, few, many or name a class of expanded clone.

clone size	D gene	V gene	J gene	CDR3 DNA	CDR3 protein
many	.	TRBV6-2/TRBV6-3	TRBJ1-1	TGTGCCAGCAGCTCCGGAGAGGTCACTGAAGCTTTCTTT	CASSSGEVTEAFF
.	TRBD1	TRBV19	TRBJ2-5	TGTGCCAGTAGTATAGGGGGACAGATCCAAGAGACCCAGTACTTC	CASSIGGQIQETQYF
.	.	TRBV5-1	TRBJ1-2	TGCGCCAGCAGCCAAGATAATAACTATGGCTACACCTTC	CASSQDNNYGYTF
.	.	TRBV10-2	TRBJ2-2	TGCGCCAGCAGTGAGCAGGGACCCGGGGAGCTGTTTTTT	CASSEQGPGELFF
.	TRBD1	TRBV6-6	TRBJ1-2	TGTGCCAGCAGTTACACGACAGGGGTCTATGGCTACACCTTC	CASSYTTGVYGYTF
.	.	TRBV7-2	TRBJ1-2	TGTGCCAGCAGCTTAGGAGGGGGGCGGGCGGATGGCTACACCTTC	CASSLGGGRADGYTF
.	.	TRBV28	TRBJ1-3	TGTGCCAGCAGTCAATGGACTGACGGGGTGGGAAACACCATATATTTT	CASSQWTDGVGNTIYF
.	.	TRBV7-3	TRBJ2-2	TGTGCCAGCAGCCGGGACGGGACCACCGGGGAGCTGTTTTTT	CASSRDGTTGELFF
.	TRBD1	TRBV19	TRBJ1-5	TGTGCCAGTAGTATCGCCCCGAACAGGGGTCGCAATCAGCCCCAGCATTTT	CASSIAPNRGRNQPQHF
.	.	TRBV19	TRBJ1-3	TGTGCCAGTACGAGGGCCAGGGAAGCTGGAAACACCATATATTTT	CASTRAREAGNTIYF
few	.	TRBV15	TRBJ1-1	TGTGCCACCAGCAGAGAAAAGGGGCCGAACACTGAAGCTTTCTTT	CATSREKGPNTEAFF
.	.	TRBV3-1/TRBV3-2	TRBJ2-3	TGTGCCAGCAGCCAATTCATAACAGATACGCAGTATTTT	CASSQFITDTQYF
.	.	TRBV19	TRBJ1-5	TGTGCCAGTAGTATAGTCCTCAATCAGCCCCAGCATTTT	CASSIVLNQPQHF
.	.	TRBV4-1	TRBJ1-2	TGCGCCAGCAGCCAAGATCTCCGGGGGGTGGGGGGCTACACCTTC	CASSQDLRGVGGYTF
once	.	TRBV28	TRBJ2-5	TGTGCCAGCAGTTTTCCGGGACGAGAGACCCAGTACTTC	CASSFPGRETQYF
.	TRBD2	TRBV30	TRBJ2-5	TGTGCCTGGGGGACTAGCGGGACAAACCAAGAGACCCAGTACTTC	CAWGTSGTNQETQYF
.	TRBD1	TRBV4-1	TRBJ2-1	TGCGCCAGCAGCCAAGGACAGGGGGCGGGAAATGAGCAGTTCTTC	CASSQGQGAGNEQFF
.	.	TRBV4-3	TRBJ1-5	TGCGCCAGCAGCCAAGATATGTCCCAACTCGAGGGGCCCCAGCATTTT	CASSQDMSQLEGPQHF
.	TRBD2	TRBV6-5	TRBJ2-5	TGTGCCAGCACGCTAGCGGGAGACCAAGAGACCCAGTACTTC	CASTLAGDQETQYF
.	TRBD1	TRBV6-2/TRBV6-3	TRBJ1-1	TGTGCCAGCAGTTTACAGGGGAGAGGTGGCACTGAAGCTTTCTTT	CASSLQGRGGTEAFF
.	.	TRBV11-3	TRBJ2-2	TGTGCCAGCAGCCCTACCGGGACCCCGAGGACCGGGGAGCTGTTTTTT	CASSPTGTPRTGELFF
.	.	TRBV19	TRBJ1-5	TGTGCCAGTAGTATTTTGCTAGGGAATAGCAATCAGCCCCAGCATTTT	CASSILLGNSNQPQHF
.	.	TRBV4-1	TRBJ2-2	TGCGCCAGCAGCCAAGATCTCGCCGGGGAGCTGTTTTTT	CASSQDLAGELFF
.	.	TRBV19	TRBJ1-5	TGTGCCACAAAAAAAGGGTTCGGTGGCAATCAGCCCCAGCATTTT	CATKKGFGGNQPQHF
.	TRBD2	TRBV7-7	TRBJ2-1	TGTGCCAGCAGCCCCGGGACTAGCGTAAGGAATGAGCAGTTCTTC	CASSPGTSVRNEQFF
.	.	TRBV19	TRBJ1-4	TGTGCCAGTAGTATGGCCTTTGGTAATGAAAAACTGTTTTTT	CASSMAFGNEKLFF
.	TRBD1	TRBV6-5	TRBJ2-3	TGTGCCAGCACAAAGGACAGGGAAAGCACAGATACGCAGTATTTT	CASTKDRESTDTQYF
few	.	TRBV28	TRBJ1-2	TGTGCCACCGACCGGACAGCTGATGGCTACACCTTC	CATDRTADGYTF
.	.	TRBV7-2	TRBJ1-1	TGTGCCAGCAGCTTAGAAGGAACGACTGAAGCTTTCTTT	CASSLEGTTEAFF